This TCR beta chain was documented in a study of Graves' ophthalmopathy and Graves' hyperthyroidism. Diagnosis was based on clinical symptoms, serum thyroxine, TRAb, thyroid ultrasound and orbital computed tomography. The sequenced template was RNA, covering the TCR beta CDR3 region. RT-PCR with HTBI primers came first, then second-round multiplex PCR. One entry per CDR3 protein, called by TCRdb with MiXCR from the multiplex PCR reads. In the table there are some 15,000 distinct CDR3 sequences, approximately 51% of which are singletons. Germline assignment: CDR1 MNHEY and CDR2 SMNVEV (reference sequence). The CDR3 covers 12 residues. The V and J ends lost 2 bases and 8 bases respectively, with 7 bases between them.

The TCR sequence derives from a woman in her 30s with Graves' ophthalmopathy. Sequenced material: peripheral blood. The chain recombines TRBV27 with TRBJ2-1, with a possible D match to TRBD2 (5 bases). The CDR3 is CASSLTGDEQFF. The CDR3 bases are TGTGCCAGCAGTTTAACCGGGGATGAGCAGTTCTTC.